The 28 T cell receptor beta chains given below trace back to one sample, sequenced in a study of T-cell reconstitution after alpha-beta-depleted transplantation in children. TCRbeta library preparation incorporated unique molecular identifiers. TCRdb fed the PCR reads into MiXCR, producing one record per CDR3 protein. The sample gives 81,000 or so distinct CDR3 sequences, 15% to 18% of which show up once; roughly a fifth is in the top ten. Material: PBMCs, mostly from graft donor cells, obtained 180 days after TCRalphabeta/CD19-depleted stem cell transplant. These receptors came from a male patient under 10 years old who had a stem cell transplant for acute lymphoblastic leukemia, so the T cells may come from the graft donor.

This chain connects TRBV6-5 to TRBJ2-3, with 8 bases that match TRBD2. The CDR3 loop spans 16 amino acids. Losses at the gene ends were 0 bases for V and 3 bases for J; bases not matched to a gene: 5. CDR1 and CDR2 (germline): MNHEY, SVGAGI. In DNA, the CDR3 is TGTGCCAGCAGTTACTCGAGCGGGGGAGGGACAGATACGCAGTATTTT. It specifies CASSYSSGGGTDTQYF.

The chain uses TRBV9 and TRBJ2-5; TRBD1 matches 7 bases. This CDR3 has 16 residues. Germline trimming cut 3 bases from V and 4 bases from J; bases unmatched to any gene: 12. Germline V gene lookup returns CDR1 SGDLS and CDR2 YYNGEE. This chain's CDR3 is CASSARDSITRETQYF. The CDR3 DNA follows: TGTGCCAGCAGCGCCCGGGACAGTATTACCCGAGAGACCCAGTACTTC. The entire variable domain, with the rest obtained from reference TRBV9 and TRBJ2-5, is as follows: DSGVTQTPKHLITATGQRVTLRCSPRSGDLSVYWYQQSLDQGLQFLIQYYNGEERAKGNILERFSAQQFPDLHSELNLSSLELGDSALYFCASSARDSITRETQYFGPGTRLLVL.

The DNA of the CDR3 is TGCAGCGTTGAACTCGCCGGAATTCAAAACATTCAGTACTTC. This encodes CSVELAGIQNIQYF. V gene TRBV29-1 combines with J gene TRBJ2-4; the D is unclear. CDR1 is SQVTM, CDR2 ANQGSEA, per germline. Trimming removed 2 bases at V and 5 bases at J, with 13 bases between. The CDR3 contains 14 residues.

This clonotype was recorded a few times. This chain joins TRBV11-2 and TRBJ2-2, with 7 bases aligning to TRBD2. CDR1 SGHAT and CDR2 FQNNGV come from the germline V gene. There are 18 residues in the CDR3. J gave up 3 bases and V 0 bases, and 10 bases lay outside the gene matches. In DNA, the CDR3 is TGTGCCAGCAGCTTAGATCCGGGGGGTAGTATGTACACCGGGGAGCTGTTTTTT. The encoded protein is CASSLDPGGSMYTGELFF. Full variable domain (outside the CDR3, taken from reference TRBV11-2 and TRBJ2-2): EAGVAQSPRYKIIEKRQSVAFWCNPISGHATLYWYQQILGQGPKLLIQFQNNGVVDDSQLPKDRFSAERLKGVDSTLKIQPAKLEDSAVYLCASSLDPGGSMYTGELFFGEGSRLTVL.

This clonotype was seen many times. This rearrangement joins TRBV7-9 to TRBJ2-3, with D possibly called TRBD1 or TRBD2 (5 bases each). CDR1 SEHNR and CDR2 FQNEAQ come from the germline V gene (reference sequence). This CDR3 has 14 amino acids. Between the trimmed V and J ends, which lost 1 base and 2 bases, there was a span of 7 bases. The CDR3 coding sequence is TGTGCCAGCAGCTTAGGGGGGATCACAGATACGCAGTATTTT. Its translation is CASSLGGITDTQYF.

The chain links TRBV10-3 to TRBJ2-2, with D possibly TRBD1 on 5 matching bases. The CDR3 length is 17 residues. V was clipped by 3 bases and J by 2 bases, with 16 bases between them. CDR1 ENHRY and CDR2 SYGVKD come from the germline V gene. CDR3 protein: CAISERQFSINTGELFF. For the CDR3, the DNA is TGTGCCATCAGTGAACGACAGTTTTCTATTAACACCGGGGAGCTGTTTTTT.

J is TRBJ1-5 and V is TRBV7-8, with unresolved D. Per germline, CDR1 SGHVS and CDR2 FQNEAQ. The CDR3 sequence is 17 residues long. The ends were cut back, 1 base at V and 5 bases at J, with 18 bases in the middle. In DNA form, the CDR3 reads TGTGCCAGCAGCTTAGTGTCAGCGGCAGGCAATTATCAGCCCCAGCATTTT. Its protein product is CASSLVSAAGNYQPQHF.

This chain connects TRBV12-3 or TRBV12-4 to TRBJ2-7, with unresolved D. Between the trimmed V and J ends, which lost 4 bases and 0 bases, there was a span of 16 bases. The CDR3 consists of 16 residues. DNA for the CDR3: TGTGCCAGCAGTTCCCCCCCCCCGGCCAGCTCCTACGAGCAGTACTTC. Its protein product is CASSSPPPASSYEQYF.

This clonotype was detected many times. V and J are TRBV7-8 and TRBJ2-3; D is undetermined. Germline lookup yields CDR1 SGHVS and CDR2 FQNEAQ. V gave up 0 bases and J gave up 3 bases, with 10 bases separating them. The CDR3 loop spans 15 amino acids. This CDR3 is CASSLAVAVTDTQYF. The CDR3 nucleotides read TGTGCCAGCAGCTTAGCCGTTGCGGTTACAGATACGCAGTATTTT. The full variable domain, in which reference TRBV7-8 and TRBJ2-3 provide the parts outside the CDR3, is GAGVSQSPRYKVAKRGQDVALRCDPISGHVSLFWYQQALGQGPEFLTYFQNEAQLDKSGLPSDRFFAERPEGSVSTLKIQRTQQEDSAVYLCASSLAVAVTDTQYFGPGTRLTVL.

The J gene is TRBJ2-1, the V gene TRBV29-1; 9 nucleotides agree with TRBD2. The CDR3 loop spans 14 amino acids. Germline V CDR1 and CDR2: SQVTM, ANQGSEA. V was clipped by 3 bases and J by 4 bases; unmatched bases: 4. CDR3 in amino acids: CSVDGSGGYNEQFF. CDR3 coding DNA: TGCAGCGTTGATGGTAGCGGGGGATACAATGAGCAGTTCTTC.

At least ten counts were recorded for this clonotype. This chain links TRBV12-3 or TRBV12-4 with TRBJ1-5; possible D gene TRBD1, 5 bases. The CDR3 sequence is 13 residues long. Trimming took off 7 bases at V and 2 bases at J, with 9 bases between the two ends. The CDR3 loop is CASTRDGNQPQHF. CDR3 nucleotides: TGTGCCAGCACCCGGGACGGCAATCAGCCCCAGCATTTT.

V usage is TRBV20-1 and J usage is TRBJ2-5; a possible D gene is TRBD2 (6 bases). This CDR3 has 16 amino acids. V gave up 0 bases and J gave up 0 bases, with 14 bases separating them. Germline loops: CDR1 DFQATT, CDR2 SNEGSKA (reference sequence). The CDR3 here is CSARDLGGGDQETQYF. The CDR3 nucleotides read TGCAGTGCTAGAGATCTGGGTGGCGGGGACCAAGAGACCCAGTACTTC.

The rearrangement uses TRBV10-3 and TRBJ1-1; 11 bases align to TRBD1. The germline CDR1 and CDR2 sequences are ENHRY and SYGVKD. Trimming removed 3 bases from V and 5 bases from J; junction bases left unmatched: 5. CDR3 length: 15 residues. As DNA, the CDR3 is TGTGCCATCAGTGATGCGGGACAGGGGGGGACTGAAGCTTTCTTT. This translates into CAISDAGQGGTEAFF.

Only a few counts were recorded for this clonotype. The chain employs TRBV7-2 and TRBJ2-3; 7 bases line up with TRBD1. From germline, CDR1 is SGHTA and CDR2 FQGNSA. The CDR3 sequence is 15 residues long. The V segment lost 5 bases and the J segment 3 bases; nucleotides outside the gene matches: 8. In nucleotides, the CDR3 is TGTGCCAGCAGCCTAACAGGGGAAAGAACAGATACGCAGTATTTT. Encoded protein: CASSLTGERTDTQYF.

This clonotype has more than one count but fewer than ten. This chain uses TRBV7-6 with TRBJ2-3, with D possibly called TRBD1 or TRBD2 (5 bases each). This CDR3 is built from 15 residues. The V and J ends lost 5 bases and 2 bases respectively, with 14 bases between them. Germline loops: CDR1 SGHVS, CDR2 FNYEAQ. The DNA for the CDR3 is TGTGCCAGCAGCGACCGGGGCCCACTCACAGATACGCAGTATTTT. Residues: CASSDRGPLTDTQYF.

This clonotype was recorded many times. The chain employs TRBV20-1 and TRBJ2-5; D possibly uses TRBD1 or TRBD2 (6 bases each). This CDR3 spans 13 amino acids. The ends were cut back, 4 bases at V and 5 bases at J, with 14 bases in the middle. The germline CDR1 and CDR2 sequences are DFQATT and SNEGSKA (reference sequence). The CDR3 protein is CSAKGGPYETQYF. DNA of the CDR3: TGCAGTGCTAAGGGGGGTCCTTATGAGACCCAGTACTTC.

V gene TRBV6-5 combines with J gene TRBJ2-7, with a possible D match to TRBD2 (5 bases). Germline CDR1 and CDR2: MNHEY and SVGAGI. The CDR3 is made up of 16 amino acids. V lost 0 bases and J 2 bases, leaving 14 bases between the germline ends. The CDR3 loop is CASSYSSTGLAYEQYF. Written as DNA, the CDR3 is TGTGCCAGCAGTTACTCGAGTACGGGGTTGGCCTACGAGCAGTACTTC.

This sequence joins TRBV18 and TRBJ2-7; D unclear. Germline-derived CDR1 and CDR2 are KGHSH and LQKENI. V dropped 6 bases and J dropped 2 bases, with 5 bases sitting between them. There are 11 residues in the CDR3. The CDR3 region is CASSTTYEQYF. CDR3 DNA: TGTGCCAGCTCCACCACCTACGAGCAGTACTTC.

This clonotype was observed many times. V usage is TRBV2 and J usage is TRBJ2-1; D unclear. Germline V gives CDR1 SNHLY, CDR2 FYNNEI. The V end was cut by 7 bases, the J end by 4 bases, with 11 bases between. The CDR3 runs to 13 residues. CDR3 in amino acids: CASTPGGYNEQFF. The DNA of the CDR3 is TGTGCCAGCACTCCAGGTGGATACAATGAGCAGTTCTTC.

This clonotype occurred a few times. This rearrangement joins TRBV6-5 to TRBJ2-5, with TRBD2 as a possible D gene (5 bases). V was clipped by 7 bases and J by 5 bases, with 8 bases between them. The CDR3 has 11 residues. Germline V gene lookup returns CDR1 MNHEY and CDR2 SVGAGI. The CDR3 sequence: CASKAAETQYF. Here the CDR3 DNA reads TGTGCCAGCAAAGCGGCGGAGACCCAGTACTTC.

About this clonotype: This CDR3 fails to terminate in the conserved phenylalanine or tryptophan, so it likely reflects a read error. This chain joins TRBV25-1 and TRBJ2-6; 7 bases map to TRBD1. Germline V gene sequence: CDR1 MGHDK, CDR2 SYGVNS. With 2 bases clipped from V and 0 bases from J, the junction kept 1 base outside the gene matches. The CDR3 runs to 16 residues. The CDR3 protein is CASSETGVSGANVLTS. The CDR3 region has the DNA TGTGCCAGCAGTGAAACAGGGGTCTCTGGGGCCAACGTCCTGACTTCC.

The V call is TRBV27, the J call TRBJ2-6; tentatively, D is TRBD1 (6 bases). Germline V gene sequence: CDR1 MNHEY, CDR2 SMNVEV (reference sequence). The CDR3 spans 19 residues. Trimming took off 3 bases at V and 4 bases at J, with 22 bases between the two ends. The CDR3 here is CASSFFWTDGDSGANVLTF. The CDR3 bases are TGTGCCAGCAGTTTTTTTTGGACAGATGGCGATTCCGGGGCCAACGTCCTGACTTTC.

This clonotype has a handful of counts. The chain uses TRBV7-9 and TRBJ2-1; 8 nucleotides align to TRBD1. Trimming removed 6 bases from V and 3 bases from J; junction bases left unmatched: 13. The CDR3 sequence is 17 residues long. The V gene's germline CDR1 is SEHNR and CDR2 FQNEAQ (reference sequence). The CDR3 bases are TGTGCCAGCAGTCGTAGCTTCCCCGGGACAGGCTACAATGAGCAGTTCTTC. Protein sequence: CASSRSFPGTGYNEQFF.

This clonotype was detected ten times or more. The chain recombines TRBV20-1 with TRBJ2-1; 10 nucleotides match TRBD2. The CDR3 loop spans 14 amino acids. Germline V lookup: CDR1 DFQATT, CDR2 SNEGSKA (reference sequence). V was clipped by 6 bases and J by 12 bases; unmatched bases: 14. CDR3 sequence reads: CSAMRTSGTQSQFF. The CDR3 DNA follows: TGCAGTGCCATGAGAACTAGCGGGACCCAGTCGCAGTTCTTC.

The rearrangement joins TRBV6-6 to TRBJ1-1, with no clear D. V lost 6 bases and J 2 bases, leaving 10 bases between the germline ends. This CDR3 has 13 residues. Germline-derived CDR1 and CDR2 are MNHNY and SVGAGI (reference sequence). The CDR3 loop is CASRHSANTEAFF. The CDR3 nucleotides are TGTGCCAGCAGACACAGTGCTAACACTGAAGCTTTCTTT.

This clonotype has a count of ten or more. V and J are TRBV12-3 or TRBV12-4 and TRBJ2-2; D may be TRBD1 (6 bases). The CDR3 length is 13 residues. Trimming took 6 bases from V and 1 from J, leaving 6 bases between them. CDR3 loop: CASRTGNTGELFF. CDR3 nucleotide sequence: TGTGCCAGCAGGACAGGGAACACCGGGGAGCTGTTTTTT.

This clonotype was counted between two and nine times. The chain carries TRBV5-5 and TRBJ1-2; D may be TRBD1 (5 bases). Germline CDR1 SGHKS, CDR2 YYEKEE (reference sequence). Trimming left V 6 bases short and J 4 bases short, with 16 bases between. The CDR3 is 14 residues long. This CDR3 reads CASIRDVPGYGYTF. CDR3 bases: TGTGCCAGCATCAGGGACGTGCCCGGCTATGGCTACACCTTC.

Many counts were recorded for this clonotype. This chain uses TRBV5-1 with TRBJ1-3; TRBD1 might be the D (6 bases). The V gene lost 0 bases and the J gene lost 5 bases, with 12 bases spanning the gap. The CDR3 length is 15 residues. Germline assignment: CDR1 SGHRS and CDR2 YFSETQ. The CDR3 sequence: CASSLEDRTRNTIYF. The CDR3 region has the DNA TGCGCCAGCAGCTTGGAGGACAGAACAAGAAACACCATATATTTT.